This T cell receptor (beta chain) was sequenced in a study of response to subunit inactivated influenza vaccine. Overall study findings and caveats: There was a suggestion from the authors that each seasonal influenza vaccination recruits few new T cells.

TCRdb re-called the RT-PCR reads through MiXCR, storing one row per CDR3 protein. The sample has hundreds of thousands of distinct CDR3 sequences, roughly 22% seen once. A remark on this clonotype: Its antigen remains unknown.

The sample in question was PBMCs from blood, obtained about 20 months after vaccination. The TCR originated in a man aged 50-75 years who received an inactivated influenza vaccine.

This CDR3 is CASSQVAAGGREKLFF. DNA of the CDR3: TGCGCCAGCAGCCAAGTTGCGGCTGGGGGGCGCGAAAAACTGTTTTTT. The V and J genes are TRBV4-1 and TRBJ1-4; a possible D gene is TRBD1 (6 bases). Trimming took off 1 base at V and 8 bases at J, with 17 bases between the two ends. The germline gives CDR1 MGHRA, CDR2 YSYEKL. The CDR3 has 16 amino acids.